Reported below is one T cell receptor (beta chain). The antigen is undetermined. This sample stems from a study of T cells in Graves' hyperthyroidism and ophthalmopathy. Points from the study as a whole: Most thyroid clonotypes expanded above 0.001 appeared in blood too. Researchers report that a 13 V-J model separated ophthalmopathy from stable hyperthyroidism.

Ophthalmopathy cases met thresholds of Clinical Activity Score at least 3, NOSPECS grade at least 4 and duration under 3 months. Using around 10 ml of fresh peripheral blood, PBMCs were prepared. CDR1 SGHTA and CDR2 FQGTGA come from the germline V gene. V trimming: 6 bases; J trimming: 7 bases; junction bases outside the gene matches: 17. The CDR3 length is 16 residues. The CDR3 regions of TCR beta were amplified from RNA transcripts. HTBI primers were employed in a first-round RT-PCR of the TCR CDR3. Using its own MiXCR run on the multiplex PCR reads, TCRdb lists one record per CDR3 protein. This sample has about 55,000 distinct CDR3 sequences, with approximately 53% found just once.

The sequencing input was blood. The genes are TRBV7-3 and TRBJ1-2, with 7 nucleotides matching TRBD1. This clonotype was obtained from a woman aged 60-70 years with Graves' ophthalmopathy. The CDR3 protein is CASSSTGDRGGSGYTF. For the CDR3, the DNA is TGTGCCAGCAGTTCCACAGGGGACCGAGGGGGGAGTGGCTACACCTTC.